This is a list of T cell receptor beta chains from one sample in a study of blood T cell repertoires in COVID-19. Sequenced by immunoSEQ multiplex PCR; TCRdb stores in-frame clones only, minus some. In the table there are about 370,000 clones, around 90% of which are singletons. Input material: peripheral blood. These TCRs come from a woman aged 25 to 39 with COVID-19, enrolled during active disease. Both conserved end residues are part of each CDR3. The D gene is left open where the match is weak. Clone size is shown for a subset of rows, as once, few, many or a class of expanded clone.

j_call v_call cdr3_length d_call clone_size cdr3_nt cdr3_aa
TRBJ2-1 TRBV27 16 NA NA TGTGCCAGCAGTTTATCGTGGGAGGCAGCCTACAATGAGCAGTTCTTC CASSLSWEAAYNEQFF
TRBJ2-1 TRBV5-1 16 NA NA TGCGCCAGCAGCCTGGGGGCTGCGGGGACCTACAATGAGCAGTTCTTC CASSLGAAGTYNEQFF
TRBJ1-1 TRBV28 14 TRBD1 NA TGTGCCAGCAGCGCACCGGGACAGGGGGTAAAAGCTTTCTTT CASSAPGQGVKAFF
TRBJ2-7 TRBV7-2 16 NA NA TGTGCCAGCAGCCCTTCCCGACAGCTCGTTAGTTACGAGCAGTACTTC CASSPSRQLVSYEQYF
TRBJ2-5 TRBV7-9 13 NA once TGTGCCAGCAGCTTAGGAGAGGGGAGGTCGTGGAACTTC CASSLGEGRSWNF
TRBJ1-4 TRBV28 15 TRBD1 once TGTGCCAGCAGTTTACGTGACAGGGGAGGTGAAAAACTGTTTTTT CASSLRDRGGEKLFF
TRBJ1-6 TRBV15 19 NA NA TGTGCCACCAGCAGAGGTCGTTTTGGTTTTCAGGGCGCGATTATACCCCTCCACTTT CATSRGRFGFQGAIIPLHF
TRBJ1-2 TRBV27 13 NA NA TGTGCCAGCAGTTTGAACAGAAATTATGGCTACACCTTC CASSLNRNYGYTF
TRBJ1-1 TRBV7-2 16 NA NA TGTGCCAGCGGAGGACCAGGGGAACAGCAGAACACTGAAGCTTTCTTT CASGGPGEQQNTEAFF
TRBJ1-4 TRBV18 17 NA NA TGTGCCAGCTCACAAACCGCAGGGTTTGCAACTAATGAAAAACTGTTTTTT CASSQTAGFATNEKLFF
TRBJ2-5 TRBV5-5 16 NA NA TGTGCCAGCAGCCGGACCTGGGACGCAGGGGCAGAGACCCAGTACTTC CASSRTWDAGAETQYF
TRBJ2-5 TRBV7-2 14 NA NA TGTGCCACCTCGGAGGGGGGGGTCCAAGAGACCCAGTACTTC CATSEGGVQETQYF
TRBJ2-7 TRBV28 12 NA NA TGTGCCAGCAGTCGACTAGTTGGCGAGCAGTACTTC CASSRLVGEQYF
TRBJ2-3 TRBV29-1 17 NA NA TGCAGCGTTCACCCAAGTCCAGGGAAGGATGTAAGGGATACGCAGTATTTT CSVHPSPGKDVRDTQYF
TRBJ2-7 TRBV4-2 23 TRBD2 NA TGTGCCAGCAGCCGGCTGGTCGTTAGTTCATACGGGACTAGCATAAAACCCTCCTACGAGCAGTACTTC CASSRLVVSSYGTSIKPSYEQYF
TRBJ1-2 TRBV7-2 15 NA NA TGTGCCAGCAGCTTAGACGGGGAACCTATTAGCGGCTACACCTTC CASSLDGEPISGYTF
TRBJ2-5 TRBV5-4 15 TRBD1 NA TGTGCCAGCAGCTTGGTAGGGACAGGGTACGAGACCCAGTACTTC CASSLVGTGYETQYF
TRBJ1-2 TRBV6-2/TRBV6-3 13 NA NA TGTGCCAGCAGTTACAGAAGCGGAAATGGCTACACCTTC CASSYRSGNGYTF
TRBJ2-1 TRBV10-3 11 NA NA TGTGCCATCAGGGACGGGGATGAGCAGTTCTTC CAIRDGDEQFF
TRBJ2-1 TRBV19 14 TRBD2 NA TGTGCCAGTCGTCTAGCGGGGTCCTACAATGAGCAGTTCTTC CASRLAGSYNEQFF
TRBJ1-4 TRBV9 14 TRBD1 NA TGTGCCAGCAGCGTGACAGGGGGTTTAGAAAAACTGTTTTTT CASSVTGGLEKLFF
TRBJ2-7 TRBV9 13 TRBD1 NA TGTGCCAGCAGCTATGGACAGGCCTACGAGCAGTACTTC CASSYGQAYEQYF
TRBJ1-2 TRBV6-4 15 NA NA TGTGCCAGCAGTGACTCGAGCGTCTCGGCCCGTGGCTACACCTTC CASSDSSVSARGYTF
TRBJ2-1 TRBV4-3 17 TRBD2 NA TGCGCCAGCAGCCAAGGGGCAGCGGGAGGCGCCTACAATGAGCAGTTCTTC CASSQGAAGGAYNEQFF
TRBJ2-2 TRBV7-2 14 NA NA TGTGCCAGCAGCTTAATGTCCACTACCGGGGAGCTGTTTTTT CASSLMSTTGELFF
TRBJ2-5 TRBV5-1 14 NA NA TGCGCCAGCAGCTTGGCCTTGGGGGGAGAGACCCAGTACTTC CASSLALGGETQYF
TRBJ2-7 TRBV6-5 13 NA NA TGTGCCAGCGAGCAGGGGCGCTCGTACGAGCAGTACTTC CASEQGRSYEQYF
TRBJ2-7 TRBV20-1 15 NA NA TGCAGTGCTAGTAAAAGGGGGACCGACTCCTACGAGCAGTACTTC CSASKRGTDSYEQYF
TRBJ2-5 TRBV27 16 TRBD2 once TGTGCCAGCAGTTCGGCTCGCGGGAGGGCCCAAGAGACCCAGTACTTC CASSSARGRAQETQYF
TRBJ1-3 TRBV6-2/TRBV6-3 17 TRBD1 NA TGTGCCAGCAGTTACAGCGGGACAGGGGGTCCTGGAAACACCATATATTTT CASSYSGTGGPGNTIYF
TRBJ2-5 TRBV3-1/TRBV3-2 16 NA NA TGTGCCAGCAGCCAAGATCGCGTAAGCGCTCAAGAGACCCAGTACTTC CASSQDRVSAQETQYF
TRBJ2-3 TRBV24-1 17 TRBD2 NA TGTGCCACCAGTGACTGGGGACTAGCGGGAGCGACAGATACGCAGTATTTT CATSDWGLAGATDTQYF
TRBJ2-7 TRBV10-3 16 TRBD2 NA TGTGCCATCAGTGAGTCGGCCCGTGGCGGGGGCTACGAGCAGTACTTC CAISESARGGGYEQYF